A single sample is the source of the 5 T cell receptor beta chains below, sequenced in a study of blood T cells in healthy people across ages. Then a second PCR, running about 7 to 11 cycles, was carried out with a sample-barcoded 5' primer and a J-beta primer mix. TCRdb ran MiXCR on the 5' RACE reads and lists one entry per CDR3 protein. The sample consists of approximately 940,000 distinct CDR3 sequences, about 48% of them appearing once. Sequencing was performed on blood. These receptors were obtained from a man aged 30 to 45 in good health.

This clonotype came up a few times. This rearrangement joins TRBV15 to TRBJ2-1, with D perhaps TRBD2 (6 bases). V dropped 9 bases and J dropped 0 bases, with 6 bases sitting between them. The CDR3 spans 12 residues. Germline V gives CDR1 LNHNV, CDR2 YYDKDF (reference sequence). The DNA of the CDR3 is TGTGCCACGCGGGACTCCTACAATGAGCAGTTCTTC. This translates into CATRDSYNEQFF.

The chain recombines TRBV3-1 with TRBJ1-1; D not resolved. CDR1 and CDR2 (germline): LGHDT, YNNKEL (reference sequence). CDR3 length equals 16 residues. V lost 1 base to trimming and J lost 2 bases, with 14 bases between them. In DNA form, the CDR3 reads TGTGCCAGCAGCCAAGTGGTGCATAAAATCAACACTGAAGCTTTCTTT. It specifies CASSQVVHKINTEAFF.

The chain is built from TRBV7-8 and TRBJ2-4, with D possibly TRBD1 on 5 matching bases. The CDR3 is made up of 12 amino acids. The germline CDR1 and CDR2 sequences are SGHVS and FQNEAQ. V lost 9 bases and J 0 bases, leaving 6 bases between the germline ends. DNA of the CDR3: TGTGCCAGTACAGGAGCCAAAAACATTCAGTACTTC. This codes for CASTGAKNIQYF.

DNA for the CDR3: TGTGCCAGCACCCCAACCGGACTAGCGGGGGCCACAGATACGCAGTATTTT. Translated: CASTPTGLAGATDTQYF. V gene TRBV6-1 combines with J gene TRBJ2-3; 13 positions match TRBD2. This CDR3 spans 17 amino acids. With V trimmed by 7 bases and J by 2 bases, 9 bases remained unmatched. Germline V gene lookup returns CDR1 MNHNS and CDR2 SASEGT.

The V call is TRBV20-1, the J call TRBJ2-1, with TRBD2 matching 7 bases. The CDR3 length is 14 residues. Trimming cost V 0 bases and J 7 bases; bases outside gene matches: 6. The germline V gene encodes CDR1 DFQATT and CDR2 SNEGSKA (reference sequence). The CDR3 reads CSARDWQGGNEQFF. The DNA for the CDR3 is TGCAGTGCTAGAGATTGGCAGGGAGGGAATGAGCAGTTCTTC.